The 10 T cell receptor beta chains below all came from one sample that was sequenced in a study of blood T cell repertoires in COVID-19. Clones were read by immunoSEQ multiplex PCR, and TCRdb kept only the in-frame ones, dropping some. The table lists 250,000 to 300,000 clones, about 89% of them singletons. The sample taken for sequencing was peripheral blood. The receptors originated from a woman in her 30s with COVID-19, enrolled during active disease.

V usage is TRBV11-2 and J usage is TRBJ2-1; 13 nucleotides align to TRBD2. The CDR3 has 18 amino acids. The V and J ends lost 1 base and 2 bases, in that order; junction bases with no gene match: 5. Germline V gene data show CDR1 as SGHAT and CDR2 as FQNNGV. The CDR3 sequence is CASSLAYGLAGAYNEQFF. The CDR3 DNA reads as TGTGCCAGCAGCTTAGCTTACGGACTAGCGGGAGCCTACAATGAGCAGTTCTTC.

This clone was seen a handful of times. CDR3 nucleotides: TGTGCCAGCAGTGTGGAGAATAACTACGAGCAGTACTTC. Translation: CASSVENNYEQYF. The rearrangement uses TRBV2 and TRBJ2-7, with unresolved D. This CDR3 region has 13 residues. From germline, CDR1 is SNHLY and CDR2 FYNNEI. V lost 4 bases, J lost 3 bases, and 10 bases lay in between.

In regard to this clone: Other DNA sequences in the sample encode the same CDR3. The CDR3 spells CASSLARQGNEKLFF. CDR3 coding DNA: TGCGCCAGCAGCTTGGCCCGACAGGGTAACGAAAAACTGTTTTTT. This chain uses TRBV5-1 with TRBJ1-4, with 7 bases matching TRBD1. The V and J ends lost 0 bases and 8 bases, in that order; junction bases with no gene match: 7. Germline V lookup: CDR1 SGHRS, CDR2 YFSETQ. The CDR3 runs 15 residues.

This chain links TRBV27 with TRBJ1-1; D is unresolved. This CDR3 comprises 13 residues. Deletions cut 5 bases from V and 1 base from J, with 8 bases between. The germline V gene has CDR1 MNHEY and CDR2 SMNVEV (reference sequence). Written as DNA, the CDR3 is TGTGCCAGCAGTCCGGAGGGGAACACTGAAGCTTTCTTT. Translated, it gives CASSPEGNTEAFF.

The chain couples TRBV19 to TRBJ2-7, with unresolved D. V lost 3 bases, J lost 1 base, and 7 bases lay in between. The CDR3 sequence is 13 residues long. The germline CDR1 and CDR2 sequences are LNHDA and SQIVND (reference sequence). The CDR3 bases are TGTGCCAGTAGTATGGTACAGTCCTACGAGCAGTACTTC. As protein: CASSMVQSYEQYF.

The chain couples TRBV27 to TRBJ1-5, with D uncertain. Germline V gene lookup returns CDR1 MNHEY and CDR2 SMNVEV (reference sequence). Trimming removed 1 base from V and 5 bases from J, with 12 bases in between. This CDR3 region has 15 residues. In DNA, the CDR3 is TGTGCCAGCAGTTTATTTGGCTTATTGGATCAGCCCCAGCATTTT. Protein product: CASSLFGLLDQPQHF.

The chain links TRBV5-1 to TRBJ1-2; D might be TRBD1 (6 bases). The CDR3 is 12 amino acids. Trimming left V 1 base short and J 12 bases short, with 13 bases between. Germline V lookup: CDR1 SGHRS, CDR2 YFSETQ. The CDR3 DNA reads as TGCGCCAGCAGCTTGTCCGGGACACCCGACACCTTC. Its translation: CASSLSGTPDTF.

The chain couples TRBV30 to TRBJ2-1, with 8 positions matching TRBD1. V lost 4 bases and J lost 6; bases outside the gene matches: 8. CDR1 GTSNPN and CDR2 SVGIG come from the germline V gene (reference sequence). The CDR3 is 14 amino acids. The CDR3 DNA is TGTGCCTGGAACAGGGGGGCTCCGGGCAATGAGCAGTTCTTC. Translating it yields CAWNRGAPGNEQFF.

The V and J genes are TRBV10-2 and TRBJ2-1; TRBD1 might be the D (6 bases). CDR3 size: 12 residues. Trimming cost V 6 bases and J 5 bases, with 8 bases left between them. CDR1 is WSHSY, CDR2 SAAADI, per germline. The CDR3 coding sequence is TGCGCCAGCAGAGCAGGGGACAATGAGCAGTTCTTC. Translating gives CASRAGDNEQFF.

This clone was seen just once. The chain joins TRBV7-3 to TRBJ1-3; D gene ambiguous. This CDR3 spans 14 amino acids. Germline V gives CDR1 SGHTA, CDR2 FQGTGA. V was cut by 2 bases and J by 0 bases, with 5 bases left in between. The CDR3 sequence is CASSLSGSGNTIYF. The CDR3 nucleotides are TGTGCCAGCAGCTTATCCGGCTCTGGAAACACCATATATTTT.